Listed below are T cell receptor beta chains from one sample, sequenced in a study of blood T cell repertoires in COVID-19. Assay used: immunoSEQ multiplex PCR; TCRdb lists only in-frame clones, some missing. The sample lists hundreds of thousands of clones, around 86% occurring once. Sequencing was carried out using PBMCs or T cells enriched from blood (not recorded which). The receptors originated from a woman aged 45-59 years who had recovered from COVID-19. The CDR3 runs from the conserved cysteine through the conserved F or W. Fields, in order: clone size, J gene, V gene, D gene, CDR3 protein, CDR3 DNA. The D gene is left open where the match is weak. Where a row states a size, it is once, few, many or the class of an expanded clone; other rows omit it.

NA | TRBJ1-5 | TRBV4-3 | NA | CASSQSVYSNQPQHF | TGCGCCAGCAGCCAATCCGTCTATAGCAATCAGCCCCAGCATTTT
NA | TRBJ2-1 | TRBV24-1 | TRBD1 | CATSDPKPGQGSDEQFF | TGTGCCACCAGTGATCCCAAACCGGGACAGGGTTCTGATGAGCAGTTCTTC
NA | TRBJ2-1 | TRBV30 | TRBD2 | CAWSLAGVESYNEQFF | TGTGCCTGGAGTTTAGCGGGAGTTGAGTCCTACAATGAGCAGTTCTTC
NA | TRBJ1-2 | TRBV12-3/TRBV12-4 | TRBD1 | CASSPDRVYGYTF | TGTGCCAGCAGTCCAGACAGGGTCTATGGCTACACCTTC
NA | TRBJ1-6 | TRBV5-1 | NA | CASSLEGRNSPLHF | TGCGCCAGCAGCTTGGAGGGGCGTAATTCACCCCTCCACTTT
NA | TRBJ2-1 | TRBV18 | TRBD2 | CASSSLAGSSYNEQFF | TGTGCCAGCTCATCACTAGCGGGCTCCTCCTACAATGAGCAGTTCTTC
once | TRBJ2-7 | TRBV28 | NA | CASSHIRNEQYF | TGTGCCAGCAGTCACATTCGTAACGAGCAGTACTTC
NA | TRBJ2-7 | TRBV9 | NA | CASSVGLPGYEQYF | TGTGCCAGCAGCGTAGGCCTACCGGGCTACGAGCAGTACTTC
NA | TRBJ2-7 | TRBV7-2 | TRBD1 | CASSVRQGSEQYF | TGTGCCAGCAGCGTTAGACAGGGGAGCGAGCAGTACTTC
once | TRBJ2-3 | TRBV28 | TRBD2 | CASSSGNSAGGPTDTQYF | TGTGCCAGCAGCTCTGGGAACTCAGCGGGAGGGCCCACAGATACGCAGTATTTT
NA | TRBJ2-5 | TRBV5-1 | NA | CASSLRQGETQYF | TGCGCCAGCAGCTTGAGGCAGGGGGAGACCCAGTACTTC
NA | TRBJ2-7 | TRBV10-3 | TRBD2 | CAISESGTSGRSYEQYF | TGTGCCATCAGTGAGTCGGGGACTAGCGGGAGATCCTACGAGCAGTACTTC
NA | TRBJ1-5 | TRBV28 | NA | CASRSDPNFWHF | TGTGCCAGCAGGAGCGACCCGAATTTCTGGCATTTT
NA | TRBJ2-2 | TRBV9 | NA | CASSQSNTGELFF | TGTGCCAGCAGCCAATCCAACACCGGGGAGCTGTTTTTT
NA | TRBJ2-1 | TRBV7-9 | TRBD2 | CASSQRLAGERRDEQFF | TGTGCCAGCAGCCAGCGACTAGCGGGAGAGAGGCGGGATGAGCAGTTCTTC
NA | TRBJ1-6 | TRBV10-3 | NA | CAISPGTANSPLHF | TGTGCCATCAGTCCCGGGACTGCTAATTCACCCCTCCACTTT
NA | TRBJ2-7 | TRBV20-1 | TRBD2 | CSASFSGRAFEQYF | TGCAGTGCTAGTTTTAGCGGGAGAGCCTTCGAGCAGTACTTC
NA | TRBJ2-1 | TRBV7-9 | TRBD2 | CASTRSAGLAFDEQFF | TGTGCCAGCACCAGATCTGCGGGACTAGCTTTCGATGAGCAGTTCTTC
NA | TRBJ2-1 | TRBV28 | TRBD2 | CASRLPLAGGNEQFF | TGTGCCAGCCGACTCCCCCTAGCGGGAGGCAATGAGCAGTTCTTC
NA | TRBJ2-7 | TRBV2 | TRBD2 | CASSSSGVEQYF | TGTGCCAGCAGTTCTAGCGGGGTCGAGCAGTACTTC
NA | TRBJ1-2 | TRBV4-1 | TRBD1 | CASSQTGTGVDYGYTF | TGCGCCAGCAGCCAGACCGGGACAGGGGTTGACTATGGCTACACCTTC
NA | TRBJ1-2 | TRBV9 | NA | CASSVAGGLYGYTF | TGTGCCAGCAGCGTAGCGGGGGGGCTCTATGGCTACACCTTC
NA | TRBJ2-2 | TRBV15 | NA | CATSRDRGINTGELFF | TGTGCCACCAGCAGAGATCGGGGAATCAACACCGGGGAGCTGTTTTTT
NA | TRBJ1-1 | TRBV3-1/TRBV3-2 | TRBD1 | CASSQPRGQSMNTEAFF | TGTGCCAGCAGCCAACCCCGGGGACAGAGTATGAACACTGAAGCTTTCTTT
NA | TRBJ1-4 | TRBV5-1 | NA | CASSLEAAPREKLFF | TGCGCCAGCAGCTTGGAGGCAGCCCCTAGGGAAAAACTGTTTTTT
NA | TRBJ1-6 | TRBV18 | NA | CASSPWQGEDSPLHF | TGTGCCAGCTCACCCTGGCAGGGCGAAGATTCACCCCTCCACTTT
NA | TRBJ1-1 | TRBV6-5 | NA | CASSSYSRGNTEAFF | TGTGCCAGCAGTTCATACTCTAGGGGGAACACTGAAGCTTTCTTT
NA | TRBJ2-3 | TRBV9 | NA | CASSVAVERTTDTQYF | TGTGCCAGCAGCGTAGCTGTCGAGAGAACGACAGATACGCAGTATTTT
few | TRBJ1-5 | TRBV2 | TRBD1 | CASTTGTGGLWGNQPQHF | TGTGCCAGCACGACGGGGACAGGGGGTTTGTGGGGCAATCAGCCCCAGCATTTT
NA | TRBJ2-2 | TRBV7-9 | TRBD2 | CASSLASGGANTGELFF | TGTGCCAGCAGCTTAGCGTCGGGAGGCGCGAACACCGGGGAGCTGTTTTTT
once | TRBJ1-1 | TRBV7-7 | TRBD1 | CASSCQGGAEAFF | TGTGCTAGCAGCTGCCAGGGGGGCGCTGAAGCTTTCTTT
NA | TRBJ2-4 | TRBV6-1 | TRBD2 | CASSATSGRLAKNIQYF | TGTGCCAGCAGTGCGACTAGCGGGAGACTCGCCAAAAACATTCAGTACTTC
once | TRBJ2-5 | TRBV15 | NA | CATSRESGGWETQYF | TGTGCCACCAGCAGAGAGTCCGGGGGTTGGGAGACCCAGTACTTC
NA | TRBJ1-1 | TRBV11-2 | TRBD1 | CASSPLRGQAFF | TGTGCCAGCAGCCCCCTTAGGGGGCAGGCTTTCTTT
once | TRBJ2-3 | TRBV6-5 | TRBD1 | CASSYGTGFTDTQYF | TGTGCCAGCAGTTACGGGACAGGATTCACAGATACGCAGTATTTT
NA | TRBJ1-1 | TRBV18 | NA | CASSDSRRDTEAFF | TGTGCCAGCTCAGACAGCCGGAGGGACACTGAAGCTTTCTTT
NA | TRBJ1-4 | TRBV3-1/TRBV3-2 | NA | CASSQKGVRGRNEKLFF | TGTGCCAGCAGCCAGAAGGGGGTTCGGGGTCGGAATGAAAAACTGTTTTTT
NA | TRBJ1-3 | TRBV2 | NA | CASSARGQNTIYF | TGTGCCAGCAGTGCCAGGGGACAAAACACCATATATTTT
NA | TRBJ1-1 | TRBV7-9 | NA | CASSLGQASEAFF | TGTGCCAGCAGCTTAGGGCAGGCCTCTGAAGCTTTCTTT